This note documents a single T cell receptor beta chain sequence. The table lists this clonotype with a few counts. No cognate antigen has been identified for it. There are no base qualities to consult, and no much larger clone falls within one base. Libraries were constructed by RT-PCR. Sequencing was carried out with an Illumina HiSeq 2500. TCRdb passed the public sequencing reads through fastp at Q25 and MiXCR, retaining productive beta sequences. Each entry merges the rows of one CDR3 protein and shows their most common DNA and genes. This sample comprises about 780,000 distinct CDR3 sequences, less than 20% of them detected only once. The ten largest make up roughly 10% of the sample. The germline V gene encodes CDR1 LGHNA and CDR2 YSLEER. Spanning cysteine to phenylalanine, the CDR3 consists of 16 amino acids. The sequence is cut down to CDR3 DNA, 48 bases in frame from base 1. V is trimmed back by 2 bases and J by 5 bases, and the junction contains 6 bases that no gene match accounts for.

This entry is derived from a study of response to subunit inactivated influenza vaccine listed by TCRdb under 2018. About the study as a whole: The study used deep quantitative T cell receptor repertoire profiling to track responses to a trivalent subunit inactivated influenza vaccine.

On the study overall, not on this receptor specifically: According to the authors, only a limited number of new T cells may be recruited by each seasonal influenza vaccination.

This specimen was PBMCs from blood, taken roughly 5 days after vaccination. This receptor was identified in a man in his fifties or sixties who received an inactivated influenza vaccine. Donor details come from another sample of the same person, matched by shared clones. The chain is encoded by TRBV4-3 joined to TRBJ2-3; TRBD2 agrees with 11 junctional bases. CDR3 protein: CASSQNSGGAVDTQYF. The sequenced DNA is TGCGCCAGCAGCCAAAATAGCGGGGGGGCCGTAGATACGCAGTATTTT.